The 15 T cell receptor beta chains presented below share a single source sample, sequenced in a study of CD8+ T cells in alopecia areata. As to treatment: oral pan-JAK inhibitor, 5-10 mg twice daily. RNA extraction and reverse transcription yielded cDNA as sequencing template. The assay was immunoSEQ multiplex PCR, and TCRdb's table has in-frame clones only and misses some. Among around 290,000 clones listed, more than 45% were seen once. The sample here was CD4+ T cells sorted from blood, taken at week 24, from a patient treated with tofacitinib. These receptors were taken from a human donor with alopecia areata.

V usage is TRBV4-1 and J usage is TRBJ2-5; D unresolved. With 0 bases removed from V and 4 bases from J, the gap between germline ends came to 6 bases. From germline, CDR1 is MGHRA and CDR2 YSYEKL. The CDR3 consists of 13 residues. In DNA form, the CDR3 reads TGCGCCAGCAGCCAAGATTTGGTAGAGACCCAGTACTTC. It codes for CASSQDLVETQYF.

The chain recombines TRBV15 with TRBJ1-5; D is uncertain. CDR3 length equals 12 residues. Germline lookup yields CDR1 LNHNV and CDR2 YYDKDF (reference sequence). Between the trimmed V and J ends, which lost 10 bases and 2 bases, there was a span of 9 bases. CDR3 DNA sequence: TGTGCCATCTCACGCGGCAATCAGCCCCAGCATTTT. Amino acid sequence: CAISRGNQPQHF.

The chain joins TRBV30 to TRBJ2-7; maybe TRBD2 (6 bases). V shed 4 bases and J shed 3 bases, with 16 bases lying between them. The CDR3 is 14 residues long. Germline CDR1 and CDR2: GTSNPN and SVGIG (reference sequence). The DNA for the CDR3 is TGTGCCTGGATGCGGGGCGCCTTGAACTACGAGCAGTACTTC. It specifies CAWMRGALNYEQYF.

The chain joins TRBV6-6 to TRBJ2-1, with 9 bases that match TRBD2. After removal of 4 bases from V and 3 bases from J, the junction contained 4 bases not matched to a gene. This CDR3 has 15 residues. The germline CDR1 and CDR2 sequences are MNHNY and SVGAGI (reference sequence). The CDR3 region has the DNA TGTGCCAGCAGTTCACAACTAGCGGGCTACAATGAGCAGTTCTTC. Translated: CASSSQLAGYNEQFF.

The chain joins TRBV6-6 to TRBJ1-2; D may be TRBD1 (6 bases). V was cut by 5 bases and J by 2 bases, with 12 bases left in between. This CDR3 region has 14 residues. Germline assignment: CDR1 MNHNY and CDR2 SVGAGI (reference sequence). As DNA, the CDR3 is TGTGCCAGCAGTCGAGGGGGACGGAACTATGGCTACACCTTC. This gives the protein CASSRGGRNYGYTF.

This clone was detected a few times. The chain carries TRBV5-1 and TRBJ2-3; the D is unclear. This CDR3 contains 16 residues. Germline CDR1 reads SGHRS; CDR2 reads YFSETQ. Trimming took off 0 bases at V and 1 base at J, with 12 bases between the two ends. The CDR3 DNA follows: TGCGCCAGCAGCTTGGGGGCGGATTGGCGCACAGATACGCAGTATTTT. The encoded protein is CASSLGADWRTDTQYF.

This clone has more than one count but fewer than ten. The chain recombines TRBV29-1 with TRBJ1-1; weak D call: TRBD1 (5 bases). Trimming cost V 5 bases and J 1 base, with 14 bases left between them. CDR3 size: 14 residues. Germline-derived CDR1 and CDR2 are SQVTM and ANQGSEA. CDR3 region: CSVSWTPPNTEAFF. The CDR3 bases are TGCAGCGTTTCCTGGACACCCCCGAACACTGAAGCTTTCTTT.

The chain recombines TRBV28 with TRBJ1-6; no firm D call. From germline, CDR1 is MDHEN and CDR2 SYDVKM. V was clipped by 7 bases and J by 10 bases, with 11 bases between them. The CDR3 spans 12 residues. CDR3: CASTTRPSPLHF. The CDR3 DNA reads TGTGCCAGCACAACCAGGCCGTCACCCCTCCACTTT.

V and J are TRBV5-6 and TRBJ2-5; D might be TRBD2 (7 bases). V lost 4 bases to trimming and J lost 7 bases, with 23 bases between them. The CDR3 contains 16 residues. Germline-derived CDR1 and CDR2 are SGHDT and YYEEEE. For the CDR3, the DNA is TGTGCCAGCAGCCCCCTAACCCCCGGGGGGCAGGGGACCCAGTACTTC. Residues: CASSPLTPGGQGTQYF.

J is TRBJ1-2 and V is TRBV2; weak D call: TRBD1 (5 bases). Germline-derived CDR1 and CDR2 are SNHLY and FYNNEI. The CDR3 extends over 12 amino acids. V lost 5 bases to trimming and J lost 5 bases, with 9 bases between them. CDR3: CASSSGGYGYTF. The CDR3 DNA sequence: TGTGCCAGCAGTTCCGGGGGGTATGGCTACACCTTC.

The chain joins TRBV4-2 to TRBJ1-5; D uncertain. The CDR3 runs 15 residues. Germline V gene sequence: CDR1 LGHNA, CDR2 YNFKEQ. With 1 base removed from V and 6 bases from J, the gap between germline ends came to 13 bases. The CDR3 nucleotides read TGTGCCAGCAGCCAAGCCGGTAAAGAGAGTCAGCCCCAGCATTTT. Protein sequence: CASSQAGKESQPQHF.

The chain couples TRBV30 to TRBJ1-2, with D perhaps matching TRBD1 (6 bases). The V gene's germline CDR1 is GTSNPN and CDR2 SVGIG (reference sequence). The CDR3 is 12 amino acids. Trimming took 7 bases from V and 7 from J, leaving 16 bases between them. The CDR3 here is CAYSWGLGGYTF. The CDR3 DNA reads TGTGCCTACTCCTGGGGGCTAGGTGGCTACACCTTC.

The V and J genes are TRBV20-1 and TRBJ2-1; D ambiguous. Germline lookup yields CDR1 DFQATT and CDR2 SNEGSKA (reference sequence). The CDR3 totals 11 residues. The V gene lost 5 bases and the J gene lost 8 bases, with 10 bases spanning the gap. CDR3 sequence reads: CSAADGDEQFF. The CDR3 DNA is TGCAGTGCTGCCGACGGAGATGAGCAGTTCTTC.

V and J are TRBV29-1 and TRBJ2-1; D may be TRBD1 or TRBD2 (6 bases each). The V gene lost 5 bases and the J gene lost 3 bases, with 14 bases spanning the gap. CDR3 length: 14 residues. Per germline, CDR1 SQVTM and CDR2 ANQGSEA. The CDR3 DNA reads as TGCAGCGTTACGGGGGCAACAAGCTACAATGAGCAGTTCTTC. As protein: CSVTGATSYNEQFF.

This rearrangement joins TRBV30 to TRBJ2-2; D uncertain. Trimming took 0 bases from V and 8 from J, leaving 10 bases between them. The CDR3 has 13 amino acids. CDR1 is GTSNPN, CDR2 SVGIG, per germline (reference sequence). CDR3 region: CAWSVLVAGELFF. For the CDR3, the DNA is TGTGCCTGGAGTGTACTTGTGGCAGGGGAGCTGTTTTTT.